The text below deals with one T cell receptor (beta chain). Its antigen is still unknown. The data belong to a study of T cell responses to AZD1222 COVID-19 vaccine. Study-level findings and limits: Only after the peak T cell response were repertoires sampled. Seropositive AZD1222 recipients at baseline numbered only 6 or 7.

Losses at the gene ends were 5 bases for V and 5 bases for J; bases not matched to a gene: 7. This CDR3 has 15 residues. Germline V CDR1 and CDR2: MNHEY, SVGEGT. The data were produced by immunoSEQ multiplex PCR, yet TCRdb's version contains in-frame clones alone and is incomplete. The table shows more than 95,000 clones, with 80% to 90% occurring only once. The chain combines TRBV6-2 or TRBV6-3 with TRBJ2-1; the match to TRBD2 covers 9 bases. This material consisted of peripheral blood, taken on day 0 of AZD1222 vaccination. This clonotype was sampled from an adult in good health. The CDR3 bases are TGTGCCAGCAGTCCCTGGGTAGCGGGGGACAATGAGCAGTTCTTC. Translated: CASSPWVAGDNEQFF.